This TCR beta chain was observed in a study of PD-1 blockade in classical Hodgkin lymphoma. Time point defined: cycle 4 day 1 (C4D1), after more than five weeks of nivolumab. No patient escaped relapse after autologous stem cell transplantation, and brentuximab vedotin exposure varied. Repertoires were generated with immunoSEQ multiplex PCR, while TCRdb's copy carries only in-frame clones and drops some. This sample has 40,000 to 50,000 clones; 60% to 80% occur once, and the top ten carry 2.6%. V was pared by 1 base and J by 0 bases, with 4 bases between. CDR3 length: 14 amino acids. Germline loops: CDR1 SGHTA, CDR2 FQGNSA.

This TCR derives from a human donor with classical Hodgkin lymphoma. The sample in question was peripheral blood mononuclear cells (PBMCs), obtained before the fourth cycle of nivolumab. The chain links TRBV7-2 to TRBJ1-5, with D unclear. DNA for the CDR3: TGTGCCAGCAGCTTAGGGAATAGCAATCAGCCCCAGCATTTT. Its protein product is CASSLGNSNQPQHF.